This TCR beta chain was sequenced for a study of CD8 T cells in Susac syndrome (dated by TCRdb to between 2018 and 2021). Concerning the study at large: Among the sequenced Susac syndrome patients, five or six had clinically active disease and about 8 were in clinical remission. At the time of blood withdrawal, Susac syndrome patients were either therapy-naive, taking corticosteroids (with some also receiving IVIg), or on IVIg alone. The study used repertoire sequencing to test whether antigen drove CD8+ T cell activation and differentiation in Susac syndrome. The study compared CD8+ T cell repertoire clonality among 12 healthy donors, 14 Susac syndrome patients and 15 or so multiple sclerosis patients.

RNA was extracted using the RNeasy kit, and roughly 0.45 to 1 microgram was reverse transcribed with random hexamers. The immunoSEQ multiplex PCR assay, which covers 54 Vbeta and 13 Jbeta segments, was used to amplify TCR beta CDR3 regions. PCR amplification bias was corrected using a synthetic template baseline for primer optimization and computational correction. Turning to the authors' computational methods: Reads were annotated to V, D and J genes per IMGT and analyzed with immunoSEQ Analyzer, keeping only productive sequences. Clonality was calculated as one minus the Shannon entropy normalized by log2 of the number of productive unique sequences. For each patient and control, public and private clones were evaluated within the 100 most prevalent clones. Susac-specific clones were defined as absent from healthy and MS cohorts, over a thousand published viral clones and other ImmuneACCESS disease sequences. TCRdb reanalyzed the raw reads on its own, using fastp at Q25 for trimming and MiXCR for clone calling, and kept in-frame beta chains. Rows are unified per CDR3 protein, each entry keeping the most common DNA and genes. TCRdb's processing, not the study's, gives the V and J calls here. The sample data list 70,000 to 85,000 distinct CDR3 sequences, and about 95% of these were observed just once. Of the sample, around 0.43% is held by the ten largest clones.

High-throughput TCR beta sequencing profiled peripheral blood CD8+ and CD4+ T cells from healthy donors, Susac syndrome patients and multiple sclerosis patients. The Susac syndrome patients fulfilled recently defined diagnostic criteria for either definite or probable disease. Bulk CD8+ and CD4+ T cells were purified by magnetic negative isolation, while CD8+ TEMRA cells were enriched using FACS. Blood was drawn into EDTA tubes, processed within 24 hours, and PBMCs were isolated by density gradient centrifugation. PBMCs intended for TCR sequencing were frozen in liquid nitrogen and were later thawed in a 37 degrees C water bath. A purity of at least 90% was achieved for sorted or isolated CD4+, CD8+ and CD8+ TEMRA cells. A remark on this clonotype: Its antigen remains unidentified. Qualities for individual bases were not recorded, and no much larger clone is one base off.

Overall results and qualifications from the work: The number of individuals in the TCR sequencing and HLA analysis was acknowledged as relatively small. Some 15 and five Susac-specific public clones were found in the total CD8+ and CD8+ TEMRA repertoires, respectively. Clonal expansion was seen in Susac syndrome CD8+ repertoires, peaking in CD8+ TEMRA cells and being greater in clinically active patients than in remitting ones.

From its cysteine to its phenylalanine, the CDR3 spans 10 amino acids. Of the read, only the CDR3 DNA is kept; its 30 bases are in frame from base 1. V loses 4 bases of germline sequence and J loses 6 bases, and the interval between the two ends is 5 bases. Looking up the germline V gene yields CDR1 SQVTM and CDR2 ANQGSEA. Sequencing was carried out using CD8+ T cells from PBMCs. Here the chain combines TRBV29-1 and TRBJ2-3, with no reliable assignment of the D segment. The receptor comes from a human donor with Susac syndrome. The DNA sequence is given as TGCAGCGTTGTGGAGGATACGCAGTATTTT. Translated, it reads CSVVEDTQYF.